The entry below gives a single TCR beta chain sequence along with its context. This clone has only one observation. No antigen is known for it. Per-base qualities were not stored, and no clone one base away is much larger. Genomic DNA was isolated from the sorted cells so that the TCRbeta CDR3 region could be sequenced. The immunoSEQ Assay was used to sequence the TCRbeta CDR3 regions. The immuneACCESS repertoire file appears here via TCRdb, limited to in-frame rearrangements. These files lack a portion of the clones; in checked studies, under half of the deficit traces to unresolved V genes, and the cause of the others is not known. This sample gives fewer than 130,000 clones in total; approximately 89% of them show up just once. The ten top clones hold 0.27% of the sample. This specimen comes from a study of OX40 agonist ivuxolimab in advanced cancers. Context from the whole study: Ivuxolimab, which targeted the costimulatory receptor OX40 (CD134), was an agonistic, fully human IgG2 monoclonal antibody. The paper reports the monotherapy dose-escalation portion (N ≈ 50 patients) of the phase I ivuxolimab trial. Intravenous ivuxolimab was administered to patients every 2 weeks at six dose levels: 0.01, 0.1, 0.3, 1.5, 3 and 10 mg/kg. Partial responses occurred in three dose-escalation patients: two with cutaneous melanoma and one with hepatocellular carcinoma. Patients were allowed to have had prior anti-PD-1, anti-PD-L1 or anti-CTLA-4 therapy, and 30% to 40% of the dose-escalation patients had previously received checkpoint inhibitors. A male proportion of around 80% and a mean age of about 60 years, ranging from roughly 23 to 79, were recorded for the dose-escalation cohort. Peripheral TCRbeta sequencing was intended to test whether TCR sequence diversity was altered and clonal T-cell expansion was caused by ivuxolimab. Among the roughly 50 dose-escalation patients, around 19 had hepatocellular carcinoma, some 15 melanoma, 9 renal cell carcinoma and 9 head and neck cancer.

The trial excluded patients who had a history of autoimmune disease or who were on systemic immunosuppression. Peripheral blood for TCR sequencing was collected from all dose cohorts at baseline, on cycle 4 day 1, and on cycle 7 day 1. Samples were obtained from an open-label, multicenter, first-in-human phase I dose-escalation trial of ivuxolimab. The trial enrolled adults with locally advanced or metastatic head and neck squamous cell, hepatocellular, melanoma or renal cell carcinoma. Before TCR sequencing, CD4+ T cells and CD8+ T cells were sorted from peripheral blood as separate populations. Beyond this particular receptor, the publication reports: At doses from 0.1 to 3.0 mg/kg, clonal expansion was seen in both CD4+ and CD8+ blood T cells between baseline and week 6. After ivuxolimab, expanded clones were on average more numerous among CD8+ T cells than among CD4+ T cells. Low levels of normalized T-cell clonal expansion were also seen in some nonresponding patients. The antigen specificity of the peripheral T cells that underwent clonal expansion was not determined. In the 0.1-3.0 mg/kg groups, partial responders had among the lowest normalized peripheral clonal expansion, particularly in CD8+ T cells.

The CDR3, from cysteine to phenylalanine, totals 15 residues. Solely the CDR3 DNA is kept, with 45 bases framed from the first base. CDR1 is given as SGDLS and CDR2 as YYNGEE, both from the germline V gene. V ends up 4 bases short and J 5 bases short, with an unmatched junction base count of 7. The sequence links TRBV9 to TRBJ2-5, and 11 junctional nucleotides match TRBD2. The origin of this receptor is an adult with an advanced solid tumor such as melanoma, head and neck, liver or kidney cancer. This specimen consisted of CD4+ or CD8+ T cells sorted from blood, obtained in a trial of the OX40 agonist ivuxolimab. CDR3 reads: CASSRLAGSGETQYF. Read as DNA, the sequence is TGTGCCAGCAGCCGACTAGCGGGATCGGGGGAGACCCAGTACTTC.